Following are 3 T cell receptor beta chains from one sample sequenced in a study of cytomegalovirus exposure and HLA in healthy donors. Assay used: immunoSEQ multiplex PCR; TCRdb lists only in-frame clones, some missing. The sample yields 130,000 to 150,000 clones, nearly 90% seen once. Sequenced material: PBMCs. Receptor source: a woman between 18 and 30 years old in good health and CMV-seropositive.

The chain couples TRBV29-1 to TRBJ2-2, with TRBD1 matching over 9 bases. CDR1 and CDR2 (germline): SQVTM, ANQGSEA. J lost 8 bases, V lost 7 bases, and 8 bases had no gene match. The CDR3 spans 13 residues. CDR3 sequence reads: CSARTGDFGELFF. In DNA form, the CDR3 reads TGCAGCGCGAGGACAGGGGATTTTGGGGAGCTGTTTTTT.

The V and J genes are TRBV7-6 and TRBJ2-7; a possible D gene is TRBD2 (5 bases). Germline-derived CDR1 and CDR2 are SGHVS and FNYEAQ. This CDR3 has 14 residues. The V end lost 5 bases, the J end lost 7 bases, and 18 bases lay between the germline ends. CDR3 loop: CASSPNPGNWEQYF. The DNA of the CDR3 is TGTGCCAGCAGCCCCAATCCGGGAAACTGGGAGCAGTACTTC.

The genes are TRBV7-2 and TRBJ2-1; the D gene is possibly TRBD2 (6 bases). Germline V CDR1 and CDR2: SGHTA, FQGNSA. Trimming took 0 bases from V and 6 from J, leaving 9 bases between them. This CDR3 spans 14 amino acids. This CDR3 is CASSLAGGGNEQFF. The CDR3 DNA reads as TGTGCCAGCAGCTTAGCGGGGGGAGGCAATGAGCAGTTCTTC.